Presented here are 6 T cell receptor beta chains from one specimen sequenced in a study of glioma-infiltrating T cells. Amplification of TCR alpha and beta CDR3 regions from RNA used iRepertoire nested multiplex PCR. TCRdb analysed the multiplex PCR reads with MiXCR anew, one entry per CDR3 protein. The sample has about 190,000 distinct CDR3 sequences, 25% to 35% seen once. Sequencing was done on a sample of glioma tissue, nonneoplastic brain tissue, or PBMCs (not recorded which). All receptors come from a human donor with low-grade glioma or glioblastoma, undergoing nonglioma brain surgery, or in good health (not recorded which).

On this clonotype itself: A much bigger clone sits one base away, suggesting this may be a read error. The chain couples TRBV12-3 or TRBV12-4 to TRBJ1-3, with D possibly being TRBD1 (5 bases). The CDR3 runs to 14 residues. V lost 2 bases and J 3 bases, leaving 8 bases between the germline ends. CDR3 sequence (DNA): TGTGCCAGCAGTTTACAGAGGGGTGGAAACACCATATATTTT. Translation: CASSLQRGGNTIYF.

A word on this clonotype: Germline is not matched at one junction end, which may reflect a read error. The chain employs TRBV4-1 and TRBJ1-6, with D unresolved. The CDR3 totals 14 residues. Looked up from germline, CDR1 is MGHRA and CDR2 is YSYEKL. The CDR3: CASSQASFNPPLHF. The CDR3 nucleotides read TGCGCCAGCAGCCAAGCCTCCTTTAATCCACCCCTCCACTTT.

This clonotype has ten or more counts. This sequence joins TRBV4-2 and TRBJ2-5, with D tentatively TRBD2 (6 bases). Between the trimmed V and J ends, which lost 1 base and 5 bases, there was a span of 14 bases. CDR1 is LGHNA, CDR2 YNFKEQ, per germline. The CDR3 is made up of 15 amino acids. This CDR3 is CASSQGIGTEETQYF. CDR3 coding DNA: TGTGCCAGCAGCCAAGGTATTGGGACTGAGGAGACCCAGTACTTC.

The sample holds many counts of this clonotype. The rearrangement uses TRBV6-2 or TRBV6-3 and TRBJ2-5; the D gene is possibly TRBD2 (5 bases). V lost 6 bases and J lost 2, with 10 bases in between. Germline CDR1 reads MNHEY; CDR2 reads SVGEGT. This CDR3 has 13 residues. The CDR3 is CASRDGGQETQYF. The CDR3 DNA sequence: TGTGCCAGCAGGGACGGCGGGCAAGAGACCCAGTACTTC.

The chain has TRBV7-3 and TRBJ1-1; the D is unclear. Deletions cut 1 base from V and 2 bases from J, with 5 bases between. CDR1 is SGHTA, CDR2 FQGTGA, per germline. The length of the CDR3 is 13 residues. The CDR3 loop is CASSLNRNTEAFF. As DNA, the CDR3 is TGTGCCAGCAGCTTAAACCGAAACACTGAAGCTTTCTTT.

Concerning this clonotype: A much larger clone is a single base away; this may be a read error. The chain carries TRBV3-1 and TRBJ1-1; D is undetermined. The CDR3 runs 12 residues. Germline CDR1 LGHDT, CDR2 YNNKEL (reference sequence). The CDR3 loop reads CASNLGGTQAFF. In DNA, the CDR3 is TGTGCCAGCAATTTGGGAGGCACTCAAGCTTTCTTT.